This TCR beta chain comes out of a study of PD-1 blockade in classical Hodgkin lymphoma. Study observations and caveats: Complete responders matched newly diagnosed patients in baseline diversity.

On this clone: Its target is unknown.

The assay was immunoSEQ multiplex PCR, and TCRdb's table has in-frame clones only and misses some. The repertoire includes about 40,000 clones, about 90% of them detected once, and roughly 10% sits in the top ten. Exposure to brentuximab vedotin varied, and each patient had relapsed following autologous stem cell transplantation. Patients' outcomes at their best amounted to complete response, partial response or progressive disease. The germline CDR1 and CDR2 sequences are SEHNR and FQNEAQ (reference sequence). This CDR3 region has 15 residues. V shed 0 bases and J shed 9 bases, with 15 bases lying between them.

The receptor was isolated from a human donor with classical Hodgkin lymphoma. Sequenced here: peripheral blood mononuclear cells (PBMCs), sampled at baseline. V is TRBV7-9 and J is TRBJ2-1, with TRBD2 as a possible D gene (5 bases). CDR3 sequence reads: CASSLAGSGKAEQFF. The DNA for the CDR3 is TGTGCCAGCAGCTTAGCAGGGAGTGGAAAGGCTGAGCAGTTCTTC.